This T cell receptor (beta chain) was documented in a study of shared clonotypes between healthy human individuals. Assay: immunoSEQ multiplex PCR; the TCRdb copy retains only in-frame clones and omits some. The data contain under 300,000 clones, approximately 65% of them seen just once; the ten biggest clones take up roughly 10%. This clone was seen only once. Germline loops: CDR1 SGHNT, CDR2 YENEEA. The CDR3 contains 18 residues. Trimming pared 0 bases from V and 3 bases from J, leaving 21 bases between. The chain links TRBV11-3 to TRBJ2-7; D might be TRBD2 (5 bases). The sample consisted of memory CD4+ T cells sorted from blood. Subset reported: CD45RA-negative fraction. This clonotype was sampled from a man aged 30-40 years in good health. The CDR3 sequence: CASSLDLYEDFIHYEQYF. CDR3 DNA: TGTGCCAGCAGCTTAGATCTTTACGAGGACTTTATCCACTACGAGCAGTACTTC.